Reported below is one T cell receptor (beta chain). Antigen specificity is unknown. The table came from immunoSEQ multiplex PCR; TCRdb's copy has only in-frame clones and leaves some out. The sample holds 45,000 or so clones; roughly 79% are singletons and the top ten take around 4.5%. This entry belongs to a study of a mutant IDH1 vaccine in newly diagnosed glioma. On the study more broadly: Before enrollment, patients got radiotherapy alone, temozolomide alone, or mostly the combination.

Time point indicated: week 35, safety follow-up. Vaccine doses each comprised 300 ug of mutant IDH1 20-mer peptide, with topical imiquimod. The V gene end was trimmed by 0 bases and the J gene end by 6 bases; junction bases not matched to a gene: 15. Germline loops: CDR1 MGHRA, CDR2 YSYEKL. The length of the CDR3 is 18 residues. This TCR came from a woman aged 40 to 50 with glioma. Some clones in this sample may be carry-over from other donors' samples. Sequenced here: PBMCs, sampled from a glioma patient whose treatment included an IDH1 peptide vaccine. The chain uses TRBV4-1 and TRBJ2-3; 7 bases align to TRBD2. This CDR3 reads CASSQDRFSGGGGDTQYF. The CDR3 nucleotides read TGCGCCAGCAGCCAAGATCGTTTTTCGGGGGGTGGAGGCGATACGCAGTATTTT.